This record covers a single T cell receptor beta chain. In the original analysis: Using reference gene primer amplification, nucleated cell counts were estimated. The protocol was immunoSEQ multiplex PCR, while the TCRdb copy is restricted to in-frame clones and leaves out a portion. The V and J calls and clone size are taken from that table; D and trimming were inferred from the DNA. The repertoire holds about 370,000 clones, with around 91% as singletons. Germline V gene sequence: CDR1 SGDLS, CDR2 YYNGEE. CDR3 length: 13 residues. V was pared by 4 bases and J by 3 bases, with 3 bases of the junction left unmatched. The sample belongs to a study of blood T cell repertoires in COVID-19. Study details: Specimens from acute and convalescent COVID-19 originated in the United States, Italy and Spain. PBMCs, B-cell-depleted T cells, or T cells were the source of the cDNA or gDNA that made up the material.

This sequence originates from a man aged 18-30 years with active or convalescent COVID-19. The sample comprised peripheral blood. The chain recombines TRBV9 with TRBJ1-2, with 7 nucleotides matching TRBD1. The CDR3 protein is CASSIDRDYGYTF. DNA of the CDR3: TGTGCCAGCAGCATCGACAGGGACTATGGCTACACCTTC.